The present T cell receptor (beta chain) was sequenced within a study of T cells in women clearing cervical HPV infection. The repertoire was sequenced with immunoSEQ multiplex PCR; TCRdb's copy has only in-frame clones and lacks some. This table lists some 40,000 clones. The sample taken for sequencing was blood buffy coat. The sequence was obtained from a woman aged 18 to 75 with a cervical HPV16 infection that either progressed to CIN3+ or cleared (not recorded which).

The CDR3 here is CSASGIETQYF. The sequenced part of the CDR3 DNA is TGCAGTGCTAGTGGCATAGAGACC. The chain employs TRBV20-1 and TRBJ2-5; D ambiguous. The DNA ends 3 residues before the CDR3 does, and the rest of the CDR3 is filled in from the germline J gene. V was clipped by 3 bases and J by 4 bases, with 6 bases between them. The CDR3 is 11 amino acids. Germline V CDR1 and CDR2: DFQATT, SNEGSKA (reference sequence).